Listed below are T cell receptor beta chains from one sample, sequenced in a study of blood T cells in healthy people across ages. MiXCR, run by TCRdb on the 5' RACE reads, gives a single entry per CDR3 protein. The data contain about 760,000 distinct CDR3 sequences, roughly 25% of them singletons. The same data also went into a second study, on T cells of mothers and their children.

Sequencing was performed on blood. The receptor set was obtained from a boy younger than 18 in good health. CDR3s include the opening cysteine and the closing phenylalanine or tryptophan. The D gene is left open where the match is weak. Clone size is given for some rows only: seen once, a few or many times, or a class if the clone is expanded.

j_gene | d_gene | abundance | v_gene | CDR3nt | CDR3aa
TRBJ1-5 | . | . | TRBV4-2 | TGTGCCAGCAGCCAAATAGGACAGAGCGATCAGCCCCAGCATTTT | CASSQIGQSDQPQHF
TRBJ2-7 | TRBD2 | . | TRBV4-2 | TGTGCCAGCAGCCAAGGTTATCTAGCGGGACTCTACGAGCAGTACTTC | CASSQGYLAGLYEQYF
TRBJ2-3 | TRBD2 | few | TRBV7-3 | TGTGCCAGCAAACGGGGGGGCAGCACGGATACGCAGTATTTT | CASKRGGSTDTQYF
TRBJ2-7 | . | few | TRBV7-9 | TGTGCCAGCAGCTTAGATCCAGGGGGGTTCTCCTACGAGCAGTACTTC | CASSLDPGGFSYEQYF
TRBJ2-7 | . | . | TRBV27 | TGTGCCAGCAGTTTATCCAGTTCGTACTACGAGCAGTACTTC | CASSLSSSYYEQYF
TRBJ2-5 | . | . | TRBV5-6 | TGTGCCAGCAGCTTGGTACAGTCCTTAGAGACCCAGTACTTC | CASSLVQSLETQYF
TRBJ1-2 | . | once | TRBV7-8 | TGTGCCAGCAGCTTTTCAGGGCCCACCGGTTACAGGGCCGGCTATGGCTACACCTTC | CASSFSGPTGYRAGYGYTF
TRBJ2-5 | . | . | TRBV25-1 | TGTGCCAGCAGTGAATCCCGCAGCTACTCCATGGAGACCCAGTACTTC | CASSESRSYSMETQYF
TRBJ2-4 | . | . | TRBV12-3/TRBV12-4 | TGTGCCAGCAGTCCCCAATCTCGCTACATTCAGTACTTC | CASSPQSRYIQYF
TRBJ2-5 | TRBD2 | few | TRBV5-1 | TGCGCCAGCAGCCTTTCGGGAGGGCCGGGGAATGAGCAGCTCTTC | CASSLSGGPGNEQLF
TRBJ2-2 | . | few | TRBV7-9 | TGTGCCAGCAGCTTGAGACGGGAGAATAGCGGGGAGCTGTTTTTT | CASSLRRENSGELFF
TRBJ2-7 | . | few | TRBV3-1 | TGTGCCAGCAGCCAAGACCCCATACAGGGTCGTGGTGAGCAGTACTTC | CASSQDPIQGRGEQYF
TRBJ2-7 | . | . | TRBV6-2/TRBV6-3 | TGTGCCAGCAGTCTCTCCATAAACCGCGAGCAGTACTTC | CASSLSINREQYF
TRBJ2-3 | . | few | TRBV20-1 | TGCAGTGCCTCGGAGAGGGATCATAGAACAGATACGCAGTATTTT | CSASERDHRTDTQYF
TRBJ2-7 | TRBD1 | . | TRBV20-1 | TGCAGTGCTAGACCGACAGGGTTAATCTACGAGCAGTACTTC | CSARPTGLIYEQYF
TRBJ2-7 | TRBD2 | few | TRBV20-1 | TGCAGTGCTAGCCAGCGGGAGGGTAACGAGCAGTACTTC | CSASQREGNEQYF
TRBJ2-5 | . | few | TRBV21-1 | TGTGCCAGCAGCAAAGGACCAGGGGGCTTCGAGACCCAGTACTTC | CASSKGPGGFETQYF
TRBJ2-7 | . | . | TRBV28 | TGTGCCAGCAGTTTCGTCGCGTACTACGAGCAGTACTTC | CASSFVAYYEQYF
TRBJ1-6 | TRBD1 | . | TRBV28 | TGTGCCAGCAGTCCCCCGGGCAGGGGGCGAGGTTCACCCCTCCACTTT | CASSPPGRGRGSPLHF
TRBJ2-1 | TRBD2 | . | TRBV12-3/TRBV12-4 | TGTGCCAGCACCATGGGCGGGAGTTATAGGAATGAGCAGTTCTTC | CASTMGGSYRNEQFF
TRBJ2-7 | TRBD2 | few | TRBV15 | TGTGCCGCCAGCAGAGGACTAGCGGGGGAATACGAGCAGTACTTC | CAASRGLAGEYEQYF
TRBJ2-3 | . | few | TRBV2 | TGTGCCAGCAGTGTCAGGGGCAGCGCAGATACGCAGTATTTT | CASSVRGSADTQYF
TRBJ2-1 | . | . | TRBV18 | TGTGCCAGCTCACCACCGGGAACCGGCACCTACAATGAGCAGTTCTTC | CASSPPGTGTYNEQFF
TRBJ1-2 | . | few | TRBV10-3 | TGTGCCACGACCCAGGGCTCCGGTTATGGCTACACCTTC | CATTQGSGYGYTF
TRBJ2-5 | TRBD2 | . | TRBV3-1 | TGTGCCAGCAGCCAAGATCTCTTTCTAGCGGGAGCGGAAGAGACCCAGTACTTC | CASSQDLFLAGAEETQYF
TRBJ2-1 | TRBD2 | few | TRBV19 | TGTGCCAGTAGTATGGGACTAGCGGGAGTCAACGAGCAGTTCTTC | CASSMGLAGVNEQFF
TRBJ2-1 | TRBD2 | . | TRBV5-1 | TGCGCCAGCAGCTTGGCCCAAGCGGGAGTTAACAATGAGCAGTTCTTC | CASSLAQAGVNNEQFF
TRBJ2-3 | . | few | TRBV5-1 | TGCGCCAGCAGCTACGGGACCGGTTACGATACGCAGTATTTT | CASSYGTGYDTQYF
TRBJ2-7 | . | few | TRBV7-8 | TGTGCCAGCAGCCTACTCACAGGGAACTACGAGCAGTACTTC | CASSLLTGNYEQYF
TRBJ2-6 | . | many | TRBV24-1 | TGTGCCACCAGACAGGGCCTCTCTGGGGCCAACGTCCTGACTTTC | CATRQGLSGANVLTF
TRBJ1-2 | . | . | TRBV28 | TGTGCCAGCAGTTTATCTCCGGGACTGCTCAGCGGGGGCTACACCTTC | CASSLSPGLLSGGYTF
TRBJ2-7 | . | few | TRBV11-2 | TGTGCCAGCAGCTTAGACCGGGACCTCAGTGGGTTAGTGCAGTACTTC | CASSLDRDLSGLVQYF
TRBJ2-7 | . | few | TRBV28 | TGTGCCAGCAGTTTAAGGGGCTCAAACGAGCAGTACTTC | CASSLRGSNEQYF
TRBJ1-2 | TRBD1 | . | TRBV6-6 | TGTGCCAGCAGTTGGGACAGGGTAAACGGCTACACCTTC | CASSWDRVNGYTF
TRBJ2-7 | TRBD2 | . | TRBV9 | TGTGCCAGCAGCGAGGGACTAGCGCTACACGAGCAGTACTTC | CASSEGLALHEQYF
TRBJ2-3 | TRBD2 | few | TRBV29-1 | TGCAGCGTTGCCGGGAGGGCCCAAGATACGCAGTATTTT | CSVAGRAQDTQYF
TRBJ1-6 | TRBD1 | . | TRBV25-1 | TGTGCCAGCAGTGCCCCGGGACAGGGTTCCTCAACACCCCTCCACTTT | CASSAPGQGSSTPLHF
TRBJ2-1 | TRBD2 | few | TRBV28 | TGTGCCAGCCTACCTAGGGGAGGGGTACAGTCCTCATACAATGAGCAGTTCTTC | CASLPRGGVQSSYNEQFF
TRBJ1-2 | TRBD1 | . | TRBV7-3 | TGTGCCAGCAGCCTCTGGCCGGGACAGCAAGTAGAACCCTATGGCTACACCTTC | CASSLWPGQQVEPYGYTF
TRBJ2-7 | . | . | TRBV27 | TGTGCCAGCAGCCTAAGGCAGGTAACGGCCTACGAGCAGTACTTC | CASSLRQVTAYEQYF
TRBJ2-1 | . | few | TRBV11-2 | TGTGCCAGCAGCTTAGACCGCGTGCAGTTCTTC | CASSLDRVQFF
TRBJ2-4 | TRBD2 | . | TRBV6-1 | TGTGCCAGCAGTGAAGCTAGCGGGAGGCTCGGGGGAGACATTCAGTACTTC | CASSEASGRLGGDIQYF
TRBJ2-7 | . | . | TRBV28 | TGTGCCAGCAAATTAGTGGGTTACGAGCAGTACTTC | CASKLVGYEQYF
TRBJ1-2 | . | . | TRBV29-1 | TGCAGCGTTGCCGCCCAGGGCTTTGTCTATGGCTACACCTTC | CSVAAQGFVYGYTF
TRBJ2-1 | TRBD2 | . | TRBV20-1 | TGCAGTGCTCCAAAGGGACTAGCGGGAAACAATGAGCAGTTCTTC | CSAPKGLAGNNEQFF
TRBJ1-2 | . | . | TRBV7-9 | TGTGCCAGCAGCTTTGAAGACAGGCCTAACTATGGCTACACCTTC | CASSFEDRPNYGYTF
TRBJ1-2 | . | few | TRBV18 | TGTGCCAGCTCCCCCCGATCCTCGGCGGGCTACACCTTC | CASSPRSSAGYTF
TRBJ2-3 | . | . | TRBV7-8 | TGTGCCAGCAGCTTAGTAGCGCAAGTCACAGATACGCAGTATTTT | CASSLVAQVTDTQYF
TRBJ2-5 | . | . | TRBV14 | TGTGCCAGCAGCCAAGTTGCTGGGGGCGGGCAAGAGACCCAGTACTTC | CASSQVAGGGQETQYF
TRBJ2-6 | . | . | TRBV6-1 | TGTGCCAGCAGGTCGGGGACCACCTACACTGGGGCCAACGTCCTGACTTTC | CASRSGTTYTGANVLTF
TRBJ2-3 | . | few | TRBV7-2 | TGTGCCAGCAGCTTAGCGCAGACTAGGACAGATACGCAGTATTTT | CASSLAQTRTDTQYF
TRBJ1-2 | . | . | TRBV7-9 | TGTGCCAGCAGCGACGGACCTTCCTATGGCTACACCTTC | CASSDGPSYGYTF
TRBJ1-4 | . | few | TRBV11-2 | TGTGCCAGCAGCTTAATCGGGATAGGGGAAAAACTGTTTTTT | CASSLIGIGEKLFF